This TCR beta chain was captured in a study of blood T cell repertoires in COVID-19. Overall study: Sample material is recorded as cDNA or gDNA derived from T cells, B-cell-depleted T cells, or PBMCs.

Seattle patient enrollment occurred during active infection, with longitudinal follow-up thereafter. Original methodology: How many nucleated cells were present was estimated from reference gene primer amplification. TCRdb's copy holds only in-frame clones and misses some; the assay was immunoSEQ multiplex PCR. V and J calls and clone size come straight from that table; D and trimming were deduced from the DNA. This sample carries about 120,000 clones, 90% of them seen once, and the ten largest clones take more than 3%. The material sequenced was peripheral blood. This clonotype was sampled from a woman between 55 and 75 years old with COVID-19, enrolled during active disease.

The CDR3 reads CASSSLAGTSVDTQYF. In nucleotides, the CDR3 is TGTGCCAGCAGCTCGCTTGCCGGGACTAGTGTCGATACGCAGTATTTT. V is TRBV3-1 (or the pseudogene TRBV3-2) and J is TRBJ2-3; 8 bases are shared with TRBD2. The CDR3 spans 16 residues. CDR1 LGHDT and CDR2 YNNKEL come from the germline V gene (reference sequence). The V segment lost 5 bases and the J segment 6 bases; nucleotides outside the gene matches: 13.